Only a few counts were recorded for the clone carrying this T cell receptor beta chain. This sample is drawn from a study of response to subunit inactivated influenza vaccine. Trimming pared 6 bases from V and 5 bases from J, leaving 16 bases between. CDR1 is MGHRA, CDR2 YSYEKL, per germline. The CDR3 covers 15 residues. TCRdb itself ran the RT-PCR reads through MiXCR, one entry per CDR3 protein. The sample yields over 400,000 distinct CDR3 sequences, over 10% seen once. The sequences come from PBMCs from blood, collected 45 days after vaccination. This receptor was identified in a man aged 50-59 years who received an inactivated influenza vaccine. V and J are TRBV4-1 and TRBJ2-2; TRBD2 might be the D (5 bases). CDR3 DNA sequence: TGCGCCAGCAGGAAGAGGGTAGAGGGTACCGGGGAGCTGTTTTTT. Its translation is CASRKRVEGTGELFF.